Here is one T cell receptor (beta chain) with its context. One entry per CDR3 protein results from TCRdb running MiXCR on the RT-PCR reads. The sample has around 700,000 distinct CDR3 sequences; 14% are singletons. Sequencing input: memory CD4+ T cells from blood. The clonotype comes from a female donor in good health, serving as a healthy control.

The CDR3 spells CASRDPTGIYEQYF. CDR3 DNA: TGTGCCAGCAGGGATCCGACAGGAATCTACGAGCAGTACTTC. The chain recombines TRBV6-2 or TRBV6-3 with TRBJ2-7; tentatively, D is TRBD1 (6 bases). The CDR3 length is 14 residues. V shed 6 bases and J shed 3 bases, with 15 bases lying between them. Germline V gene sequence: CDR1 MNHEY, CDR2 SVGEGT.